The clone carrying this TCR beta chain was picked up a small number of times. The data are from a study of blood T cell repertoires in COVID-19. About the study: Collection of acute and convalescent COVID-19 samples took place in the United States, Italy and Spain.

V was clipped by 4 bases and J by 2 bases; unmatched bases: 8. The CDR3 contains 16 residues. Germline assignment: CDR1 MNHNS and CDR2 SASEGT. The assay was immunoSEQ multiplex PCR, and TCRdb's table has in-frame clones only and misses some. The sample holds some 380,000 clones, roughly 80% seen once. Sequencing was done on a sample of peripheral blood. The chain has TRBV6-1 and TRBJ1-5, with 7 bases identical to TRBD1. This clonotype originated in a human donor with acute or convalescent COVID-19. The donor label of this sample is uncertain. The CDR3 DNA is TGTGCCAGCAGTGCCCCTACAGGGGCCGGCAATCAGCCCCAGCATTTT. Translating it yields CASSAPTGAGNQPQHF.